The 8 T cell receptor beta chains presented below share a single source sample, sequenced in a study of cytotoxic CD8 clonotypes in ibrutinib-treated CLL. Method: immunoSEQ multiplex PCR; TCRdb's copy keeps in-frame clones and lacks some. The repertoire holds approximately 190,000 clones, with about 75% as singletons. The starting material was PBMCs, obtained after 12 months of ibrutinib treatment. These receptors were obtained from a human donor with chronic lymphocytic leukemia.

The chain couples TRBV7-8 to TRBJ1-4; D gene ambiguous. The CDR3 length is 13 residues. Germline loops: CDR1 SGHVS, CDR2 FQNEAQ. V was trimmed by 4 bases and J by 6 bases, leaving 9 bases between them. The CDR3 reads CASSSADYEKLFF. CDR3 DNA: TGTGCCAGCAGCTCAGCAGACTATGAAAAACTGTTTTTT. Full variable domain (missing parts from reference TRBV7-8 and TRBJ1-4): GAGVSQSPRYKVAKRGQDVALRCDPISGHVSLFWYQQALGQGPEFLTYFQNEAQLDKSGLPSDRFFAERPEGSVSTLKIQRTQQEDSAVYLCASSSADYEKLFFGSGTQLSVL.

This clone was found a few times. The V gene is TRBV9, the J gene TRBJ1-2; D is unclear. V lost 0 bases and J 4 bases, leaving 13 bases between the germline ends. The CDR3 spans 15 residues. CDR1 SGDLS and CDR2 YYNGEE come from the germline V gene. DNA for the CDR3: TGTGCCAGCAGCGTAGCTTTAGGGCTCATCTATGGCTACACCTTC. This translates into CASSVALGLIYGYTF.

This clone occurred once. DNA for the CDR3: TGTGCCAGCAGCCGGGCGAAATACAATGAGCAGTTCTTC. Protein: CASSRAKYNEQFF. V usage is TRBV4-2 and J usage is TRBJ2-1; no definite D call. The V end lost 4 bases, the J end lost 4 bases, and 8 bases lay between the germline ends. The CDR3 has 13 amino acids. Germline loops: CDR1 LGHNA, CDR2 YNFKEQ.

The chain employs TRBV10-3 and TRBJ2-7; 8 bases are shared with TRBD2. Trimming at V came to 5 bases and at J to 5 bases, leaving 8 bases not matched to a gene. Germline V gene data show CDR1 as ENHRY and CDR2 as SYGVKD. This CDR3 region has 14 residues. The CDR3 sequence is CAISSGTSFDEQYF. In DNA, the CDR3 is TGTGCCATCAGTAGCGGGACTAGTTTCGACGAGCAGTACTTC.

The sample holds a few counts of this clone. The genes are TRBV6-5 and TRBJ1-4; 8 positions match TRBD1. Trimming removed 6 bases from V and 7 bases from J; junction bases left unmatched: 7. The CDR3 sequence is 14 residues long. The germline V gene encodes CDR1 MNHEY and CDR2 SVGAGI. This CDR3 reads CASSPDRGGEKLFF. The CDR3 nucleotides are TGTGCCAGCAGCCCCGACAGGGGTGGTGAAAAACTGTTTTTT.

For the CDR3, the DNA is TGTGCCATCAGTGATTGGGGTTTCGGCACTGAAGCTTTCTTT. It specifies CAISDWGFGTEAFF. V gene TRBV10-3 combines with J gene TRBJ1-1; D unresolved. This CDR3 spans 14 amino acids. V was shortened by 3 bases and J by 4 bases, with 12 bases between the two germline ends. Germline lookup yields CDR1 ENHRY and CDR2 SYGVKD.

V and J are TRBV10-1 and TRBJ2-4; 10 positions agree with TRBD1. Trimming took 7 bases from V and 0 from J; bases not matched to a gene: 12. CDR3 size: 18 residues. Germline assignment: CDR1 WNHNN and CDR2 SYGVQD (reference sequence). The CDR3 here is CASMSGTGEGLAKNIQYF. CDR3 bases: TGCGCCAGCATGAGCGGGACAGGGGAAGGCTTAGCCAAAAACATTCAGTACTTC.

The chain uses TRBV28 and TRBJ1-2; 7 bases are shared with TRBD1. The length of the CDR3 is 12 residues. After removal of 3 bases from V and 7 bases from J, the junction contained 2 bases not matched to a gene. The germline V gene has CDR1 MDHEN and CDR2 SYDVKM. CDR3 sequence (DNA): TGTGCCAGCAGTTTGGGACAGCTTGGCTACACCTTC. Amino acid sequence: CASSLGQLGYTF.